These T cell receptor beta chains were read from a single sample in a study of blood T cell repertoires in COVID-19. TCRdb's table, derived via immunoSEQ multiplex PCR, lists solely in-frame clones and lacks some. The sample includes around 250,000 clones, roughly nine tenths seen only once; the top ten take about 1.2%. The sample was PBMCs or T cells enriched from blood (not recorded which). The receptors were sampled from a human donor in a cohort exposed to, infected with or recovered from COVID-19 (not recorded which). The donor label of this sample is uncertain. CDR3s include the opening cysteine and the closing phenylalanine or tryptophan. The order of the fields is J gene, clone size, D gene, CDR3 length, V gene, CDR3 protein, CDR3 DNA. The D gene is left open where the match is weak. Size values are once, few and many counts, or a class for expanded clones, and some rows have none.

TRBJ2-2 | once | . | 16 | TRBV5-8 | CASSFRGASPTGELFF | TGTGCCAGCAGCTTCAGGGGCGCATCGCCCACCGGGGAGCTGTTTTTT
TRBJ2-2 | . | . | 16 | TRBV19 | CASSIGSGSNTGELFF | TGTGCCAGTAGTATAGGGTCAGGCAGCAACACCGGGGAGCTGTTTTTT
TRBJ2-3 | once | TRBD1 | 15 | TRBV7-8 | CASSWKDRGIHTQYF | TGTGCCAGCAGCTGGAAAGACAGGGGTATTCATACGCAGTATTTT
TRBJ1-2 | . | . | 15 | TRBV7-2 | CASSPRDSRRYGYTF | TGTGCCAGCAGCCCCCGGGACTCCCGACGGTACGGCTACACCTTC
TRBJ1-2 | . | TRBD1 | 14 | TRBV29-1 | CSVQVDRGLYGYTF | TGCAGCGTGCAAGTTGACAGGGGACTCTATGGCTACACCTTC
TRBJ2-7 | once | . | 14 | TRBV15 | CATSRDVPGSEQYF | TGTGCCACCAGCAGAGATGTCCCGGGAAGTGAGCAGTACTTC
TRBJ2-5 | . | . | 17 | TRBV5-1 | CASSRADDERVKETQYF | TGCGCCAGCAGCAGAGCTGATGACGAGCGGGTGAAGGAGACCCAGTACTTC
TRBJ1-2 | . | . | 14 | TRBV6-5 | CASTNGGANYGYTF | TGTGCCAGCACCAACGGGGGAGCTAACTATGGCTACACCTTC
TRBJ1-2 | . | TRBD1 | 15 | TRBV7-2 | CASSLDPTGYDGYTF | TGTGCCAGCAGCTTAGATCCGACAGGGTATGATGGCTACACCTTC
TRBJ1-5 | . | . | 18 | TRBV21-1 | CASSPGTGGVYSNQPQHF | TGTGCCAGCAGCCCCGGGACAGGGGGCGTATATAGCAATCAGCCCCAGCATTTT
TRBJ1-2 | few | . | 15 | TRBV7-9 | CASSLEGKTNYGYTF | TGTGCCAGCAGCTTAGAGGGGAAAACAAACTATGGCTACACCTTC
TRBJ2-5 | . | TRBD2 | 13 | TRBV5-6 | CASSPGLAETQYF | TGTGCCAGCAGCCCCGGACTAGCGGAGACCCAGTACTTC
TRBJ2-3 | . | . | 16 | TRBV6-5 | CASSYRGGFGSDTQYF | TGTGCCAGCAGTTACCGCGGGGGCTTCGGCTCAGATACGCAGTATTTT
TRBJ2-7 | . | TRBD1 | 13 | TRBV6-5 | CASRQGFSYEQYF | TGTGCCAGCCGACAGGGGTTTTCCTACGAGCAGTACTTC
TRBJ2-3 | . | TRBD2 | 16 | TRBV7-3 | CASSLLAGASTDTQYF | TGTGCCAGCAGCCTTCTAGCGGGGGCCAGCACAGATACGCAGTATTTT
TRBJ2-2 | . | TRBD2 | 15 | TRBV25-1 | CASTLAGGSTGELFF | TGTGCCAGCACCTTGGCGGGGGGTAGCACCGGGGAGCTGTTTTTT
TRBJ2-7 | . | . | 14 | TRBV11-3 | CASSLDLPAYEQYF | TGTGCCAGCAGCTTAGATCTTCCAGCCTACGAGCAGTACTTC
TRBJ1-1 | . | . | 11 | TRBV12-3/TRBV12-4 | CASTGDTEAFF | TGTGCCAGCACAGGGGACACTGAAGCTTTCTTT
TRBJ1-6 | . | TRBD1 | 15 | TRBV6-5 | CASSPTGTGNSPLHF | TGTGCCAGCAGTCCCACCGGGACAGGGAATTCACCCCTCCACTTT
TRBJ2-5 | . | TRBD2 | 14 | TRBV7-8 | CASSVRGGLETQYF | TGTGCCAGCAGCGTCCGGGGGGGCCTGGAGACCCAGTACTTC
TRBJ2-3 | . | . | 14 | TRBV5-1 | CASSLELGTDTQYF | TGCGCCAGCAGCTTGGAACTCGGGACAGATACGCAGTATTTT
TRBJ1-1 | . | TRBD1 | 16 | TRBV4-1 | CASSPDRGYMNTEAFF | TGCGCCAGCAGCCCAGACAGGGGATACATGAACACTGAAGCTTTCTTT
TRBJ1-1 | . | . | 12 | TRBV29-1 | CSVRRTGPEAFF | TGCAGCGTCCGACGCACAGGTCCGGAAGCTTTCTTT
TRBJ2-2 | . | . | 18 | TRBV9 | CASSVGLGGGRNTGELFF | TGTGCCAGCAGCGTAGGCCTTGGCGGGGGCCGGAACACCGGGGAGCTGTTTTTT
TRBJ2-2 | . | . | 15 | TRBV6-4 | CASTDVSQGTGELFF | TGTGCCAGCACCGACGTTTCCCAGGGTACCGGGGAGCTGTTTTTT
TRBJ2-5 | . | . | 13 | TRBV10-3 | CAVGGGNQETQYF | TGTGCCGTGGGGGGAGGAAACCAAGAGACCCAGTACTTC
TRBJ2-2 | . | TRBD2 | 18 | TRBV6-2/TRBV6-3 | CASSTHLLAGGDTGELFF | TGTGCCAGCAGTACCCACCTCCTAGCGGGGGGTGACACCGGGGAGCTGTTTTTT
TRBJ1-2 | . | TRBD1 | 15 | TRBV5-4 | CASTSGQSSNYGYTF | TGTGCCAGCACCTCGGGACAGTCCAGTAACTATGGCTACACCTTC
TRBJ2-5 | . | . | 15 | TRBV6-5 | CASSYDGSPGETQYF | TGTGCCAGCAGTTACGACGGCTCGCCGGGGGAGACCCAGTACTTC
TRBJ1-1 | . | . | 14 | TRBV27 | CASSPSTGNTEAFF | TGTGCCAGCAGTCCCTCGACAGGAAACACTGAAGCTTTCTTT
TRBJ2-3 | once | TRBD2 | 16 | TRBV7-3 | CASSPSIAGATDTQYF | TGTGCCAGCAGCCCTTCAATAGCGGGGGCCACAGATACGCAGTATTTT
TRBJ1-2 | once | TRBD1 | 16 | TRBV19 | CASTPGGQGAGYGYTF | TGTGCCAGTACCCCCGGAGGCCAGGGGGCAGGCTATGGCTACACCTTC
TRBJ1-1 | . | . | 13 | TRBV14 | CASSQHLNTEAFF | TGTGCCAGCAGCCAGCACTTGAACACTGAAGCTTTCTTT
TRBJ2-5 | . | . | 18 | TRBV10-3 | CAISDGAPKGSSVETQYF | TGTGCCATCAGTGATGGGGCGCCAAAAGGATCGTCGGTTGAGACCCAGTACTTC
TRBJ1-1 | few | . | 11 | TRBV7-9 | CASSLYKEAFF | TGTGCCAGCAGCTTGTACAAGGAAGCTTTCTTT
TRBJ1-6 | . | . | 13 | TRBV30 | CAWKGQYNSPLHF | TGTGCCTGGAAAGGACAGTATAATTCACCCCTCCACTTT
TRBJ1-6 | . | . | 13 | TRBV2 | CASGQSNNSPLHF | TGTGCCAGCGGACAGTCCAATAATTCACCCCTCCACTTT
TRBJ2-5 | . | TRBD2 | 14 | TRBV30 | CAWSAGGGRETQYF | TGTGCCTGGAGTGCCGGCGGGGGGAGAGAGACCCAGTACTTC
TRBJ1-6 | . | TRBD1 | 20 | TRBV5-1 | CASSWIGQGALEGVDSPLHF | TGCGCCAGCAGCTGGATTGGACAGGGGGCTCTTGAAGGAGTTGATTCACCCCTCCACTTT
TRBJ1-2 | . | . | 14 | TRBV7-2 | CASSLAGGYYGYTF | TGTGCCAGCAGCTTAGCCGGAGGGTACTATGGCTACACCTTC
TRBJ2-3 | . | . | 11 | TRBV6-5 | CASRGSDTQYF | TGTGCCAGTCGGGGGTCAGATACGCAGTATTTT
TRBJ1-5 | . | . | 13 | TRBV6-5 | CASSYGRGQPQHF | TGTGCCAGCAGTTACGGTCGGGGACAGCCCCAGCATTTT
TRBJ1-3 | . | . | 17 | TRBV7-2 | CASSFGGLADSGNTIYF | TGTGCCAGCAGCTTTGGGGGACTCGCGGACTCTGGAAACACCATATATTTT
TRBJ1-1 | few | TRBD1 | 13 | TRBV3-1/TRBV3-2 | CASSRQGSTEAFF | TGTGCCAGCAGCCGACAGGGATCTACTGAAGCTTTCTTT
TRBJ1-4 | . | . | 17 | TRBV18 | CASSFQFEEGTNEKLFF | TGTGCCAGCTCCTTCCAATTCGAGGAGGGAACTAATGAAAAACTGTTTTTT
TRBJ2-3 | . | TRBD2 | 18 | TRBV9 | CASSVGGRGGPRTDTQYF | TGTGCCAGCAGCGTAGGAGGACGGGGGGGCCCCCGGACAGATACGCAGTATTTT
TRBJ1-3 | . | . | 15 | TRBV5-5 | CASSSLAVSGNTIYF | TGTGCCAGCAGCTCCCTGGCCGTATCTGGAAACACCATATATTTT
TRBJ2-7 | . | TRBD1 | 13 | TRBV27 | CASSPGTGYEQYF | TGTGCCAGCAGTCCAGGGACAGGCTACGAGCAGTACTTC
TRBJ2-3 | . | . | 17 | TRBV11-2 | CASSLAWGSGGTDTQYF | TGTGCCAGCAGCTTAGCTTGGGGTTCGGGGGGCACAGATACGCAGTATTTT
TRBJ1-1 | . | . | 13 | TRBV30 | CAPPQGENTEAFF | TGTGCCCCCCCCCAGGGTGAGAACACTGAAGCTTTCTTT
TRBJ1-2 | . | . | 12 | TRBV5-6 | CASSQGIYGYTF | TGTGCCAGCAGCCAGGGGATATATGGCTACACCTTC
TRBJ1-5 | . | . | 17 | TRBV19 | CASSLLPWDKGNQPQHF | TGTGCCAGTAGCCTACTTCCCTGGGACAAGGGCAATCAGCCCCAGCATTTT
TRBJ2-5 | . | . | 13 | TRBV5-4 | CASSLEGAETQYF | TGTGCCAGCAGCTTGGAAGGGGCGGAGACCCAGTACTTC
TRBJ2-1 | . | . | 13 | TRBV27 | CASVDLLADEQFF | TGTGCCAGTGTGGACCTTCTAGCCGATGAGCAGTTCTTC
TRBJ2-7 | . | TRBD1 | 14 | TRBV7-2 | CASSASGGWSEQYF | TGTGCCAGCAGCGCTTCAGGGGGCTGGAGTGAGCAGTACTTC
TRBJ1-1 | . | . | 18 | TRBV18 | CASSPLLTTVTGNTEAFF | TGTGCCAGCTCACCATTATTAACCACTGTGACAGGGAACACTGAAGCTTTCTTT
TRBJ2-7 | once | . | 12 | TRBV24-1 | CATSDSGVEQYF | TGTGCCACCAGTGATTCAGGGGTCGAGCAGTACTTC
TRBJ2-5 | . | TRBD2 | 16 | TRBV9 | CASSGGLAGGQETQYF | TGTGCCAGCAGCGGAGGACTAGCGGGGGGGCAAGAGACCCAGTACTTC
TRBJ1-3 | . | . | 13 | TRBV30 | CAWDSTLRNTIYF | TGTGCCTGGGACAGTACCTTAAGAAACACCATATATTTT